This T cell receptor (beta chain) is from a study of molecular identifiers for immune sequencing clone quantification. For this clonotype: Its antigen is still unknown. The CDR3 ends on some other residue instead of the conserved phenylalanine or tryptophan, so this is likely a read error.

Looked up from germline, CDR1 is SGHDT and CDR2 is YYEEEE. The CDR3 consists of 15 residues. V was clipped by 3 bases and J by 8 bases, with 17 bases between them. Study outcomes and limitations: Because of identical TCR molecules sharing a barcode, sizes of highly expanded clones could be underestimated.

A single record per CDR3 protein comes from TCRdb applying MiXCR to the PCR reads. The sample holds about 300,000 distinct CDR3 sequences, about a fifth seen once. Naive CD8 T cells underwent sorting with the CD8+CD4-CCR7+CD45RA+ definition. The chain links TRBV5-6 to TRBJ1-4, with unresolved D. This TCR was sampled from a human donor in good health. Some libraries in this study had Jurkat cell RNA spiked in. Specimen: naive CD8+ T cells from blood, with Jurkat cell RNA spiked in. Stated subset: FACS-sorted CD8+CD4-CCR7+CD45RA+ naive T cells. CDR3 protein: CASSSTGGFGEKLFY. The DNA of the CDR3 is TGTGCCAGCAGCTCGACTGGAGGGTTCGGAGAAAAACTGTTTTAT.